The 21 T cell receptor beta chains below come from one sample, sequenced in a study of CD8 T cells in ankylosing spondylitis. TCRdb fed the 5' RACE reads into MiXCR, producing one record per CDR3 protein. The sample lists some 350,000 distinct CDR3 sequences, about 15% occurring once. Sample: blood, either unsorted or a sorted T cell fraction (not recorded which). The receptors shown here come from a male donor with ankylosing spondylitis or in good health (not recorded which).

This chain connects TRBV10-3 to TRBJ2-7; TRBD1 matches 7 bases. The germline gives CDR1 ENHRY, CDR2 SYGVKD. The CDR3 is made up of 12 amino acids. V trimming: 11 bases; J trimming: 5 bases; junction bases outside the gene matches: 9. The CDR3 DNA sequence: TGTGCCGTCAACAGGGGTGCCGACGAGCAGTACTTC. As protein: CAVNRGADEQYF.

This clonotype turned up a few times. The chain recombines TRBV7-2 with TRBJ2-4; the match to TRBD1 covers 8 bases. Trimming cost V 5 bases and J 3 bases; bases outside gene matches: 3. Germline CDR1 and CDR2: SGHTA and FQGNSA. This CDR3 has 14 residues. This CDR3 reads CASSPGGLKNIQYF. CDR3 DNA sequence: TGTGCCAGCAGCCCAGGGGGCCTCAAAAACATTCAGTACTTC.

The rearrangement links TRBV15 to TRBJ1-3; no clear D gene. Looked up from germline, CDR1 is LNHNV and CDR2 is YYDKDF (reference sequence). CDR3 length equals 16 residues. V was pared by 3 bases and J by 2 bases, with 14 bases between. In nucleotides, the CDR3 is TGTGCCACCAGCAGGGAACGTGGTGCTACTGGAAACACCATATATTTT. It translates to CATSRERGATGNTIYF.

The genes are TRBV7-9 and TRBJ2-1; 8 bases fit TRBD1. Trimming cost V 5 bases and J 7 bases; bases outside gene matches: 7. Germline V gene sequence: CDR1 SEHNR, CDR2 FQNEAQ (reference sequence). The CDR3 has 14 amino acids. CDR3 sequence (DNA): TGTGCCAGCAGCACCAGACAGGGGCGGAATGAGCAGTTCTTC. Encoded protein: CASSTRQGRNEQFF.

The chain has TRBV20-1 and TRBJ2-2; D might be TRBD1 or TRBD2, each matching 6 bases. Trimming removed 0 bases from V and 4 bases from J, with 15 bases in between. CDR3 length equals 16 residues. The germline V gene has CDR1 DFQATT and CDR2 SNEGSKA (reference sequence). The CDR3 sequence is CSARDQGRGGTGELFF. The CDR3, as DNA: TGCAGTGCTAGAGATCAGGGCAGGGGAGGCACCGGGGAGCTGTTTTTT.

This clonotype was seen only a few times. The V call is TRBV5-6, the J call TRBJ1-2; tentatively, D is TRBD1 (6 bases). The germline V gene has CDR1 SGHDT and CDR2 YYEEEE. The V gene lost 2 bases and the J gene lost 3 bases, with 14 bases spanning the gap. The CDR3 contains 15 residues. The CDR3 is CASSFHREGDYGYTF. Here the CDR3 DNA reads TGTGCCAGCAGCTTTCACAGGGAAGGTGACTATGGCTACACCTTC.

This sequence joins TRBV5-1 and TRBJ2-1; perhaps TRBD2 as D (6 bases). Germline V lookup: CDR1 SGHRS, CDR2 YFSETQ. Deletions cut 0 bases from V and 10 bases from J, with 17 bases between. The CDR3 has 15 amino acids. CDR3 region: CASSLGGTRRGEQFF. The CDR3 DNA sequence: TGCGCCAGCAGCTTGGGAGGGACGAGACGGGGGGAGCAGTTCTTC.

The chain employs TRBV3-1 and TRBJ2-5; D may match TRBD1 or TRBD2 (5 bases each). Trimming removed 1 base from V and 5 bases from J, with 11 bases in between. The CDR3 consists of 14 residues. CDR1 is LGHDT, CDR2 YNNKEL, per germline (reference sequence). The CDR3 region is CASSQVGPAETQYF. In DNA, the CDR3 is TGTGCCAGCAGCCAAGTGGGACCGGCGGAGACCCAGTACTTC.

This clonotype was counted only a few times. The V and J genes are TRBV11-2 and TRBJ2-5; D unresolved. CDR3 length equals 12 residues. The ends were cut back, 3 bases at V and 9 bases at J, with 11 bases in the middle. Germline V gene data show CDR1 as SGHAT and CDR2 as FQNNGV. The CDR3 bases are TGTGCCAGCAGCTTTTTAGCTGAGGCCCAGTACTTC. Its translation: CASSFLAEAQYF.

J is TRBJ2-5 and V is TRBV11-2; D gene ambiguous. CDR3 length: 15 residues. Trimming pared 1 base from V and 6 bases from J, leaving 15 bases between. Germline assignment: CDR1 SGHAT and CDR2 FQNNGV. Written as DNA, the CDR3 is TGTGCCAGCAGCTTAGGAGATATAGCAATACAGACCCAGTACTTC. Protein sequence: CASSLGDIAIQTQYF.

The CDR3 region is CASSVDRVVGETQYF. The DNA for the CDR3 is TGTGCCAGCAGCGTGGACAGGGTGGTTGGAGAGACCCAGTACTTC. This chain connects TRBV7-9 to TRBJ2-5; 8 positions match TRBD1. CDR3 size: 15 residues. CDR1 is SEHNR, CDR2 FQNEAQ, per germline (reference sequence). The junction had 9 bases not matched to a gene; V was cut back by 5 bases and J by 4 bases.

In this sample, this clonotype turned up a few times. This CDR3 is CASTLTRGPGYGYTF. The DNA of the CDR3 is TGCGCCAGCACCCTGACGAGGGGGCCTGGGTATGGCTACACCTTC. The chain uses TRBV5-1 and TRBJ1-2; 7 bases map to TRBD1. Germline V gene data show CDR1 as SGHRS and CDR2 as YFSETQ. V gave up 6 bases and J gave up 5 bases; unmatched junction bases: 13. The CDR3 has 15 amino acids. The full variable domain, with the rest looked up from reference TRBV5-1 and TRBJ1-2, is KAGVTQTPRYLIKTRGQQVTLSCSPISGHRSVSWYQQTPGQGLQFLFEYFSETQRNKGNFPGRFSGRQFSNSRSEMNVSTLELGDSALYLCASTLTRGPGYGYTFGSGTRLTVV.

This clonotype came up a few times. Its ends do not fully match the called genes, so a read error is possible. The rearrangement uses TRBV5-6 and TRBJ2-3; D is undetermined. The CDR3 sequence is 16 residues long. Germline values: CDR1 SGHDT, CDR2 YYEEEE. CDR3 sequence: CASSLGGVPNTDTQYF. CDR3 in DNA: TGTGCCAGCAGTTTGGGTGGGGTACCGAACACAGATACGCAGTATTTT.

This clonotype was picked up many times. The gene calls are TRBV27 and TRBJ1-1; no clear D. The V end was cut by 3 bases, the J end by 1 base, with 15 bases between. Per germline, CDR1 MNHEY and CDR2 SMNVEV (reference sequence). The CDR3 is 16 residues long. The CDR3, as DNA: TGTGCCAGCAGTTTTCTCAGCGACGCCGGGAACACTGAAGCTTTCTTT. It codes for CASSFLSDAGNTEAFF.

This chain joins TRBV7-9 and TRBJ2-7; D is undetermined. The germline V gene encodes CDR1 SEHNR and CDR2 FQNEAQ (reference sequence). The CDR3 contains 14 residues. V was trimmed by 3 bases and J by 0 bases, leaving 9 bases between them. CDR3 region: CASSLTQNSYEQYF. DNA for the CDR3: TGTGCCAGCAGCTTGACACAGAACTCCTACGAGCAGTACTTC.

This clonotype came up once. DNA of the CDR3: TGTGCCAGCAGCTTTAAACGGGCAGGGTCCAATGAGCAGTTCTTC. Translation gives CASSFKRAGSNEQFF. V gene TRBV7-2 combines with J gene TRBJ2-1; D might be TRBD1 (5 bases). The germline V gene encodes CDR1 SGHTA and CDR2 FQGNSA. The V end lost 3 bases, the J end lost 6 bases, and 15 bases lay between the germline ends. CDR3 length: 15 residues.

The rearrangement joins TRBV7-9 to TRBJ2-1, with D possibly TRBD2 on 5 matching bases. The germline V and J ends were trimmed by 4 bases and 3 bases, with 16 bases remaining between them. The CDR3 extends over 16 amino acids. Per the germline V gene, CDR1 is SEHNR and CDR2 is FQNEAQ (reference sequence). The CDR3 loop reads CASSSLRTLNYNEQFF. The DNA of the CDR3 is TGTGCCAGCAGCTCCCTCCGGACTCTAAACTACAATGAGCAGTTCTTC.

This clonotype was seen a single time. The chain is built from TRBV2 and TRBJ2-7; no clear D. Germline-derived CDR1 and CDR2 are SNHLY and FYNNEI. The CDR3 totals 14 residues. V lost 1 base and J 1 base, leaving 8 bases between the germline ends. The CDR3 protein is CASSEEHGSYEQYF. DNA for the CDR3: TGTGCCAGCAGTGAAGAGCACGGATCCTACGAGCAGTACTTC.

As to this clonotype: An end of the junction does not agree with germline; a read error may underlie this. The chain couples TRBV5-1 to TRBJ2-1; tentatively, D is TRBD1 or TRBD2 (5 bases each). The CDR3 runs 13 residues. Germline assignment: CDR1 SGHRS and CDR2 YFSETQ. For the CDR3, the DNA is TGTGCCAGCAGTGAGGGGCCCTACAATGAGCAGTTCTTC. Amino acids: CASSEGPYNEQFF. Complete variable domain (other parts from reference TRBV5-1 and TRBJ2-1): KAGVTQTPRYLIKTRGQQVTLSCSPISGHRSVSWYQQTPGQGLQFLFEYFSETQRNKGNFPGRFSGRQFSNSRSEMNVSTLELGDSALYLCASSEGPYNEQFFGPGTRLTVL.

The chain has TRBV14 and TRBJ2-1, with TRBD2 matching 12 bases. CDR3 length: 16 amino acids. Germline CDR1 reads SGHDN; CDR2 reads FVKESK. V dropped 3 bases and J dropped 4; count of bases not matched to a gene: 4. The CDR3 spells CASSHLTSGSYNEQFF. CDR3 DNA: TGTGCCAGCAGCCACCTGACTAGCGGGAGTTACAATGAGCAGTTCTTC.

The J gene is TRBJ1-1, the V gene TRBV5-1; possible D gene TRBD1, 6 bases. The V gene's germline CDR1 is SGHRS and CDR2 YFSETQ. The CDR3 spans 14 residues. Deletions cut 4 bases from V and 4 bases from J, with 14 bases between. The CDR3 loop reads CASSPGESSTEAFF. In DNA form, the CDR3 reads TGCGCCAGCAGCCCAGGGGAGTCGAGCACTGAAGCTTTCTTT.